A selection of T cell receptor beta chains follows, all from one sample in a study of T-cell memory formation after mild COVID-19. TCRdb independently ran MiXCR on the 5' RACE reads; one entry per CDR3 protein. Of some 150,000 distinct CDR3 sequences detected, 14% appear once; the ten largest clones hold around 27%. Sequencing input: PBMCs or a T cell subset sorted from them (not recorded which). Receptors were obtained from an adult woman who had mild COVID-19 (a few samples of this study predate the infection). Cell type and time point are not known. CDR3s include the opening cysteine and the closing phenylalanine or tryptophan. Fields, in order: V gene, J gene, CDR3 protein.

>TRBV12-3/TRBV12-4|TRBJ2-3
CASSPGGSTDTQYF
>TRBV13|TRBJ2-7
CASSLLGSSYEQYF
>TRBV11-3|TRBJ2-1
CASKYGGRGHNEQFF
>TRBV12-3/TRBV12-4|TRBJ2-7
CASSFTGTGSYEQYF
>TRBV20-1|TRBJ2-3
CSARPSAGTDTQYF
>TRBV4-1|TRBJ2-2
CAGQQNTGELFF
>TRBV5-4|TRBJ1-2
CASSYTGEGYGYTF
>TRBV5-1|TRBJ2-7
CASRDPGQGNEQYF
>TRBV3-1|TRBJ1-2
CASSQKRTGDVYGYTF
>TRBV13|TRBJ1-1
CASSSHTGTPLNTEAFF
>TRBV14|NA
CASSLRRSSYNEQYF
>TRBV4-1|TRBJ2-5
CASSQGERQGPRGTQYF
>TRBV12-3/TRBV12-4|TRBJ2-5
CATADRGRETQYF
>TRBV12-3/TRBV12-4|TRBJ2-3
CASSFRGTDTQYF
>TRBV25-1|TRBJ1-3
CASSGGLGNTIYF
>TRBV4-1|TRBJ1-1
CASSQLQGEDTEAFF
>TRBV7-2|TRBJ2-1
CASSPPVLLAGERTYNEQFF
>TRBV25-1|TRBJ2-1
CASSDPGLAGVVQFF
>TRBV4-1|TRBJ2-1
CASSQGGQGAYNEQFF
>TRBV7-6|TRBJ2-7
CASSLDGTLRGLEQYF
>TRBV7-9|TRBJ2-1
CASTLSGVSYNEQFF
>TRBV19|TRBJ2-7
CASSKGPGSPYEQYF
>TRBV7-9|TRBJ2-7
CASSSSGGVEQYF
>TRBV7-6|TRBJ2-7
CASSFDREGRSSYEQYF
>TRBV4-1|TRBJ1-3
CASSQESGWGNTIYF
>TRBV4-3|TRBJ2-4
CASSQDPGKAKNIQYF
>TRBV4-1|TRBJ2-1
CASSPQPLLNNEQFF
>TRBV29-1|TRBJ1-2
CSALGESDYGYTF
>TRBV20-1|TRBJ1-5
CSDRELGDQPQHF
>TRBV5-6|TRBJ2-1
CASSLDGSLSYNEQFF
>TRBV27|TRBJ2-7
CASSFDRGGYEQYF
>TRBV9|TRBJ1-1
CASSVAKEGLRTTEAFF
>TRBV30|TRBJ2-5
CAWSVDGTGGFNLETQYF
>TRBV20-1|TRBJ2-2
CSATRGLLNTGELFF
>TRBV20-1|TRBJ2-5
CSARRPGERETQYF
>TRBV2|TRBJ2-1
CASSGRQSHREQFF